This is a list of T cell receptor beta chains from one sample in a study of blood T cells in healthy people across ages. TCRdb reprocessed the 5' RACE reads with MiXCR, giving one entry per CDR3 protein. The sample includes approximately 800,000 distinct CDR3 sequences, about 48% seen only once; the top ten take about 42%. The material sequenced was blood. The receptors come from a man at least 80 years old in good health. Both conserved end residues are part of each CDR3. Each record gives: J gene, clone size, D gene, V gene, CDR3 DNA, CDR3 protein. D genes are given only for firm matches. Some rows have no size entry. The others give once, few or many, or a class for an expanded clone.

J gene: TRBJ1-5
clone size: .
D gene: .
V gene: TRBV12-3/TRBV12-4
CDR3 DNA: TGTGCCAGCAGTTTAGTTCAGGGTCAGCCCCAGCATTTT
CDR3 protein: CASSLVQGQPQHF

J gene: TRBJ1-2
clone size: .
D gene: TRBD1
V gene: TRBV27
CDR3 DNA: TGTGCCAGCAGTTTCCGCCAAAGGACAGGGATGGACTATGGCTACACCTTC
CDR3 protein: CASSFRQRTGMDYGYTF

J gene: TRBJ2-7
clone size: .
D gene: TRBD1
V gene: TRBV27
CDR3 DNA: TGTGCCAGCAGTCTGACCCCTCCCGGGACAGGGGCCCTATACAATGAGCAGTACTTC
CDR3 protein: CASSLTPPGTGALYNEQYF

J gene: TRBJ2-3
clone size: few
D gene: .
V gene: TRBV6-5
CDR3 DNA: TGTGCCAGCAGCCGGACAGTGAACACAGATACGCAGTATTTT
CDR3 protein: CASSRTVNTDTQYF

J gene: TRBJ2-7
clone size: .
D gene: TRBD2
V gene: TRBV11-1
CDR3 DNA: TGTGCCAGCAGCCCCCCCAGCGGGAAAGAGTCCCAGTACTTC
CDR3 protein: CASSPPSGKESQYF

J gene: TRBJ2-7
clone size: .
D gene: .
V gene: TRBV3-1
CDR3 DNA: TGTGCCAGCAGCCAACTAGACTCCTACGAGCAGTACTTC
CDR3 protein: CASSQLDSYEQYF

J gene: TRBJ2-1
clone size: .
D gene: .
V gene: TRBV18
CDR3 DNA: TGTGCCAGCTCACCTTGGGACACCGGGTATGAGCAGTTCTTC
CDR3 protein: CASSPWDTGYEQFF

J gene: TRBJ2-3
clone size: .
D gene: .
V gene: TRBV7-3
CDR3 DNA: TGTGCCAGCAGCCACCGGGACACCACAGATACGCAGTATTTT
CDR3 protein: CASSHRDTTDTQYF

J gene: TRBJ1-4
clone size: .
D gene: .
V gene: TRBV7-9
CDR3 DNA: TGTGCCAGCAGCCTCAAAATGGGGGGAAGTGAAAAACTGTTTTTT
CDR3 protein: CASSLKMGGSEKLFF

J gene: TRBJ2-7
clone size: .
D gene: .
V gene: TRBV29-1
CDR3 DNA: TGCAGCGTTAAGACGGCCACCTACGAGCAGTACTTC
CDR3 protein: CSVKTATYEQYF

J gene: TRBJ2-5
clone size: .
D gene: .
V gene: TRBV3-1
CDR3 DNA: TGTGCCAGCAGCCAAGGTCCGGGCCGAGAGACCCAGTACTTC
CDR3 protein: CASSQGPGRETQYF

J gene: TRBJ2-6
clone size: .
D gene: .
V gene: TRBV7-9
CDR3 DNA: TGTGCCAGCAGATTCTCCCGAGGGTTATCCGACTCTGGGGCCAACGTCCTGACTTTC
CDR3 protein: CASRFSRGLSDSGANVLTF

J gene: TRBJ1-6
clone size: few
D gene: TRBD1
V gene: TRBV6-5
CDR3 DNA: TGTGCCAGCAGAGACAGGGGCAATTCACCCCTCCACTTT
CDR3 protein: CASRDRGNSPLHF

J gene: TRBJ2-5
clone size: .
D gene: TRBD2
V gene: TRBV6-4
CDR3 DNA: TGTGCCAGCAGTGACTCCGGACTAGCGGGAGAGACCCAGTACTTC
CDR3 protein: CASSDSGLAGETQYF

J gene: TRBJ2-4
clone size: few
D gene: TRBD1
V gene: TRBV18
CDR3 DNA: TGTGCCAGCTCACCGACCACGGACAGGGTTTACATTCAGTACTTC
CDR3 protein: CASSPTTDRVYIQYF

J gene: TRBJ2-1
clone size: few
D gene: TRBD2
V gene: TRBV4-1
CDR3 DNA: TGCGCCAGCAGCCCCATAGGGAGGGCAACCTACAATGAGCAGTTCTTC
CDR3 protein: CASSPIGRATYNEQFF

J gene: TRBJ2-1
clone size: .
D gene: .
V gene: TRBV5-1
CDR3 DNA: TGCGCCAGCAGCTTGGCGGTGCTAGCGAACATCTACAATGAGCAGTTCTTC
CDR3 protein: CASSLAVLANIYNEQFF

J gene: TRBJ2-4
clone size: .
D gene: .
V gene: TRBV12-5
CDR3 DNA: TGTGCTAGTGGTTTGGTCCAGGGATGGTACAATGAGCAGTACTTC
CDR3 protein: CASGLVQGWYNEQYF

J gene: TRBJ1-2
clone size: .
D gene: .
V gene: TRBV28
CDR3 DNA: TGTGCCAGCACCGGGACACCCTATGGCTACACCTTC
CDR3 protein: CASTGTPYGYTF

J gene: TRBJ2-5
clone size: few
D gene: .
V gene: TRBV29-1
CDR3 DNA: TGCAGCGTTGCTTACAGGGCCCAAGAGACCCAGTACTTC
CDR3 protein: CSVAYRAQETQYF

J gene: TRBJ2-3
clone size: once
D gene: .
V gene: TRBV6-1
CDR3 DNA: TGTGCCAGCTCCGGAGGGCCGGAGCACAGATACGCGTATTTT
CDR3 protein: CASSGGPEHRYAYF

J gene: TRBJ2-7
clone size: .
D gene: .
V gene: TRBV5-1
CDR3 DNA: TGCGCCAGCAGCTTGGGGTTCGGGACCTCCTACGAGCAGTACTTC
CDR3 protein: CASSLGFGTSYEQYF

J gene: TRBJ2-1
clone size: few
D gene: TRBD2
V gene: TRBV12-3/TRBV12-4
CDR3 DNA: TGTGCCAGCAGTTTCGGGGGGGCGGATGAGCAGTTCTTC
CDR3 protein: CASSFGGADEQFF

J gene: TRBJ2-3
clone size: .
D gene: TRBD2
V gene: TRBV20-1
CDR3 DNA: TGCAGTGCGCATGGACTAGCGGGGCCAACTAGCACAGATACGCAGTATTTT
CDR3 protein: CSAHGLAGPTSTDTQYF

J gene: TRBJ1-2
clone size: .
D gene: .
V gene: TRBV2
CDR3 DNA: TGTGCCAGCAGGGCTAGGGGAAGTGGCTACACCTTC
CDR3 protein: CASRARGSGYTF

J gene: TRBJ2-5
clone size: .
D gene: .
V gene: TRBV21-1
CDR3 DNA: TGTGCCAGCAGCAAAGAAGGTAGCGGGGGACAAGAGACCCAGTACTTC
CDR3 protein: CASSKEGSGGQETQYF

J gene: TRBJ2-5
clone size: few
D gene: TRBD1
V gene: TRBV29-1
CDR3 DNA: TGCAGCGTTGAAGATGGGCGACAGGGGCCTCCTCAGTACTTC
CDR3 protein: CSVEDGRQGPPQYF

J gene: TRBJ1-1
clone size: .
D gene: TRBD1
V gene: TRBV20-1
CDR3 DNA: TGCAGTGCTAGCAGGACAGGGGGTGAAGCTTTCTTT
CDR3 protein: CSASRTGGEAFF

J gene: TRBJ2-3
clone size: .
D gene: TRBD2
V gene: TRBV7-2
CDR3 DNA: TGTGCCAGCAGCGAACCTTTGAGGCGGGAGCCCCCAAATACGCAGTATTTT
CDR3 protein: CASSEPLRREPPNTQYF

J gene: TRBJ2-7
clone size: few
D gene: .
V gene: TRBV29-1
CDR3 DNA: TGCAGCGTTGAAAGGACCTTTTGCAGGGTCCCCCTCTACGAGCAGTACTTC
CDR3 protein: CSVERTFCRVPLYEQYF

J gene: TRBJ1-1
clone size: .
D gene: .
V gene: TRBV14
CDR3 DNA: TGTGCCAGCAGCCAAGATGCGGCGGGTGAAGCTTTCTTT
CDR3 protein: CASSQDAAGEAFF

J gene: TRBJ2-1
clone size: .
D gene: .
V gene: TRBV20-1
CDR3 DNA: TGCAGTGCTAGATTGGGGGGCCCTACAATTGAGCAGTTCTTC
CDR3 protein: CSARLGGPTIEQFF

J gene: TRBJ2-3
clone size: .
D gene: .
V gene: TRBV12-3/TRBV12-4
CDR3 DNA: TGTGCCAGCAGTTTATGGGCAGGGTCAGGCACAGATACGCAGTATTTT
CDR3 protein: CASSLWAGSGTDTQYF

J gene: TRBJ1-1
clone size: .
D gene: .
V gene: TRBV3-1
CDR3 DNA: TGTGCCAGCAGCCAGGATTGGGGAGGGGATACTGAAGCTTTCTTT
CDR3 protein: CASSQDWGGDTEAFF

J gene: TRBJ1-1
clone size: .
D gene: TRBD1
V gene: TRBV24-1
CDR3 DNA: TGTGCCACCAGACCTAGGGACAGGGGGCGTACTGAAGCTTTCTTT
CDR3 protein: CATRPRDRGRTEAFF

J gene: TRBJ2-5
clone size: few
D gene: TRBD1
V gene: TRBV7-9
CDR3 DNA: TGTGCCAGCAGCTACTCGGACAGGGGTTTCCAAGAGACCCAGTACTTC
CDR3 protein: CASSYSDRGFQETQYF